Listed here are 29 T cell receptor beta chains from one sample, sequenced in a study of CD8 T cells in ankylosing spondylitis. TCRdb re-derived calls from the 5' RACE reads in MiXCR, one entry per CDR3 protein. In the table there are around 99,000 distinct CDR3 sequences, 8.8% of which are singletons. Sequenced sample: blood, either unsorted or a sorted T cell fraction (not recorded which). Source of these receptors: a male donor with ankylosing spondylitis or in good health (not recorded which).

This clonotype was seen many times. This chain uses TRBV24-1 with TRBJ2-2; D unclear. This CDR3 region has 13 residues. In germline, CDR1 is KGHDR, CDR2 SFDVKD. V lost 1 base to trimming and J lost 9 bases, with 8 bases between them. CDR3 bases: TGTGCCACCAGTGATTTAAGGGTCCGGGAGCTGTTTTTT. It is translated as CATSDLRVRELFF.

The CDR3 DNA reads as TGTGCCAGCAGCTTGGACAGGGGTCACGAGCAGTACTTC. Translated: CASSLDRGHEQYF. This chain uses TRBV7-9 with TRBJ2-7; 9 positions agree with TRBD1. V shed 3 bases, J shed 5 bases, and the junction held 2 bases outside the gene matches. The CDR3 runs to 13 residues. Germline-derived CDR1 and CDR2 are SEHNR and FQNEAQ (reference sequence). The full variable domain, in which reference TRBV7-9 and TRBJ2-7 provide the parts outside the CDR3, is DTGVSQNPRHKITKRGQNVTFRCDPISEHNRLYWYRQTLGQGPEFLTYFQNEAQLEKSRLLSDRFSAERPKGSFSTLEIQRTEQGDSAMYLCASSLDRGHEQYFGPGTRLTVT.

V and J are TRBV28 and TRBJ1-5; D ambiguous. The CDR3 is 13 residues long. In germline, CDR1 is MDHEN, CDR2 SYDVKM. V was pared by 3 bases and J by 4 bases, with 7 bases between. CDR3 bases: TGTGCCAGCAGTTTTCGCAGTAATCAGCCCCAGCATTTT. Protein product: CASSFRSNQPQHF.

The sample holds many counts of this clonotype. The chain combines TRBV5-1 with TRBJ1-4; maybe TRBD1 (6 bases). V dropped 4 bases and J dropped 8 bases, with 18 bases sitting between them. CDR1 is SGHRS, CDR2 YFSETQ, per germline. CDR3 length: 15 residues. The CDR3 DNA follows: TGCGCCAGCAGCCTCCAGGGGTCCGGGGAGGAAAAACTGTTTTTT. Amino acids: CASSLQGSGEEKLFF. The full variable domain, completed using reference TRBV5-1 and TRBJ1-4, is KAGVTQTPRYLIKTRGQQVTLSCSPISGHRSVSWYQQTPGQGLQFLFEYFSETQRNKGNFPGRFSGRQFSNSRSEMNVSTLELGDSALYLCASSLQGSGEEKLFFGSGTQLSVL.

This clonotype came up many times. CDR3 loop: CASSAAGGVADTQYF. The CDR3 bases are TGTGCCAGCAGCGCCGCCGGAGGGGTCGCAGATACGCAGTATTTT. J is TRBJ2-3 and V is TRBV7-8, with D tentatively TRBD2 (6 bases). This CDR3 has 15 amino acids. Trimming took 5 bases from V and 4 from J, leaving 16 bases between them. CDR1 is SGHVS and CDR2 is FQNEAQ in the germline V gene.

This clonotype was counted ten times or more. The chain links TRBV15 to TRBJ2-2; the match to TRBD1 covers 9 bases. Germline V lookup: CDR1 LNHNV, CDR2 YYDKDF (reference sequence). V was pared by 5 bases and J by 5 bases, with 3 bases of the junction left unmatched. This CDR3 spans 14 amino acids. CDR3 DNA sequence: TGTGCCACCAGCCGGGACAGGGAAACCGGGGAGCTGTTTTTT. Encoded protein: CATSRDRETGELFF.

This clonotype has a count of ten or more. CDR3 nucleotides: TGTGCCAGCAGCTTAGACCACTACGAGCAGTACTTC. Translating it yields CASSLDHYEQYF. This sequence joins TRBV7-2 and TRBJ2-7, with D unresolved. The V end was cut by 1 base, the J end by 3 bases, with 4 bases between. The CDR3 covers 12 residues. Germline lookup yields CDR1 SGHTA and CDR2 FQGNSA.

In the case of this clonotype: Since a much larger clone is just one base distant, this may be a read error. The chain combines TRBV20-1 with TRBJ2-1; 10 positions agree with TRBD1. The CDR3 extends over 18 amino acids. Germline values: CDR1 DFQATT, CDR2 SNEGSKA (reference sequence). The chain's CDR3 is CRVQSLSATGTGANEQFF. In DNA, the CDR3 is TGCAGGGTTCAATCGCTCAGCGCCACCGGGACAGGGGCCAATGAGCAGTTCTTC.

The sample holds many counts of this clonotype. The chain carries TRBV25-1 and TRBJ1-2; 8 nucleotides line up with TRBD1. CDR1 and CDR2 from the germline V gene are MGHDK and SYGVNS. The CDR3 is 15 amino acids. J gave up 5 bases and V 1 base, and 6 bases lay outside the gene matches. CDR3 protein: CASSEFDRGRYGYTF. DNA of the CDR3: TGTGCCAGCAGTGAATTTGACAGGGGACGGTATGGCTACACCTTC.

At least ten counts were recorded for this clonotype. The chain has TRBV7-8 and TRBJ2-3; D might be TRBD1 (5 bases). Germline CDR1 SGHVS, CDR2 FQNEAQ. V was pared by 3 bases and J by 1 base, with 11 bases between. The CDR3 runs to 15 residues. In DNA form, the CDR3 reads TGTGCCAGCAGCTTCGTAGGGGCCCGCACAGATACGCAGTATTTT. Protein product: CASSFVGARTDTQYF.

The table lists this clonotype with many counts. The rearrangement joins TRBV6-2 or TRBV6-3 to TRBJ2-7, with D perhaps given as TRBD1 or TRBD2 (5 bases each). The V end lost 8 bases, the J end lost 4 bases, and 18 bases lay between the germline ends. The CDR3 totals 14 residues. Germline CDR1 MNHEY, CDR2 SVGEGT. The DNA for the CDR3 is TGTGCCAGCGGACGACGGTGGGACGGGTACGAGCAGTACTTC. Encoded protein: CASGRRWDGYEQYF.

This clonotype was recorded at least ten times. V gene TRBV20-1 combines with J gene TRBJ2-1, with TRBD1 matching 8 bases. Germline V lookup: CDR1 DFQATT, CDR2 SNEGSKA (reference sequence). This CDR3 comprises 14 residues. The junction had 7 bases not matched to a gene; V was cut back by 3 bases and J by 6 bases. The CDR3 nucleotides are TGCAGTGCTAGCGATCAGGGGGCTCGCAATGAGCAGTTCTTC. This codes for CSASDQGARNEQFF.

The chain uses TRBV6-2 or TRBV6-3 and TRBJ2-5; 10 bases fit TRBD2. The CDR3 spans 18 residues. The germline V gene has CDR1 MNHEY and CDR2 SVGEGT. V gave up 2 bases and J gave up 5 bases; unmatched junction bases: 14. The CDR3 protein is CASSYRVSGGAPSETQYF. The CDR3, as DNA: TGTGCCAGCAGTTACCGAGTGAGCGGGGGGGCTCCAAGTGAGACCCAGTACTTC.

For this clonotype: Just one base apart from a much larger clone, this may be a read error. The CDR3 spells CCVDRQGAVGYTF. In nucleotides, the CDR3 is TGCTGCGTTGATCGGCAGGGGGCTGTAGGCTACACCTTC. The genes are TRBV29-1 and TRBJ1-2, with 8 nucleotides matching TRBD1. In germline, CDR1 is SQVTM, CDR2 ANQGSEA. CDR3 length: 13 residues.

This clonotype was counted many times. The chain links TRBV20-1 to TRBJ1-1; D may be TRBD1 (5 bases). The germline V gene has CDR1 DFQATT and CDR2 SNEGSKA (reference sequence). The CDR3 sequence is 12 residues long. The V gene lost 6 bases and the J gene lost 1 base, with 9 bases spanning the gap. CDR3 DNA: TGCAGTGCCCACCAGGGGAACACTGAAGCTTTCTTT. It specifies CSAHQGNTEAFF.

This clonotype was counted many times. The rearrangement joins TRBV20-1 to TRBJ2-6; 9 nucleotides agree with TRBD1. The CDR3 contains 16 residues. CDR1 is DFQATT and CDR2 is SNEGSKA in the germline V gene (reference sequence). Trimming removed 7 bases from V and 1 base from J; junction bases left unmatched: 8. The DNA for the CDR3 is TGCAGTGGCCCGGACAGGGGATGGTCTGGGGCCAACGTCCTGACTTTC. The encoded protein is CSGPDRGWSGANVLTF.

This clonotype appeared many times. The gene calls are TRBV27 and TRBJ1-1, with TRBD1 identical over 8 bases. V lost 6 bases, J lost 3 bases, and 15 bases stayed unmatched. The CDR3 extends over 17 amino acids. CDR1 and CDR2 from the germline V gene are MNHEY and SMNVEV (reference sequence). The DNA of the CDR3 is TGTGCCAGCAGCCCGCAGGGGGCGCAGGTATCGGACACTGAAGCTTTCTTT. Translation gives CASSPQGAQVSDTEAFF.

Many counts were recorded for this clonotype. The chain joins TRBV5-4 to TRBJ1-1; 8 bases are a match to TRBD1. From germline, CDR1 is SGHNT and CDR2 YYREEE (reference sequence). With V trimmed by 4 bases and J by 6 bases, 5 bases remained unmatched. The CDR3 runs to 13 residues. The CDR3 DNA reads as TGTGCCAGCAGCCAGGACAGGGCCCCTGAAGCTTTCTTT. Amino acids: CASSQDRAPEAFF.

Many counts were recorded for this clonotype. The chain combines TRBV20-1 with TRBJ1-2, with 10 bases matching TRBD1. CDR1 DFQATT and CDR2 SNEGSKA come from the germline V gene (reference sequence). Germline trimming cut 3 bases from V and 2 bases from J; bases unmatched to any gene: 3. The CDR3 runs to 14 residues. CDR3 coding DNA: TGCAGTGCTAGCCGGGACAGGGGAAACTATGGCTACACCTTC. Amino acids: CSASRDRGNYGYTF.

This clonotype was picked up many times. The CDR3, as DNA: TGTGCCAGCAGTTCCCGGACTAGCGGGGTCACCTACAATGAGCAGTTCTTC. Translation: CASSSRTSGVTYNEQFF. The chain is built from TRBV6-2 or TRBV6-3 and TRBJ2-1, with 12 positions matching TRBD2. V was clipped by 4 bases and J by 2 bases; unmatched bases: 6. Germline lookup yields CDR1 MNHEY and CDR2 SVGEGT. The CDR3 length is 17 residues.

This clonotype was seen at least ten times. This chain connects TRBV2 to TRBJ2-4, with 7 bases matching TRBD1. Germline values: CDR1 SNHLY, CDR2 FYNNEI. The CDR3 has 14 residues. Germline trimming cut 7 bases from V and 1 base from J; bases unmatched to any gene: 4. CDR3 nucleotides: TGTGCCAGCACCTCGGACAGGGCCAAAAACATTCAGTACTTC. Translated, it gives CASTSDRAKNIQYF.

This clonotype was detected many times. The chain combines TRBV7-6 with TRBJ2-7; TRBD2 matches 13 bases. The germline V gene encodes CDR1 SGHVS and CDR2 FNYEAQ. This CDR3 region has 17 residues. After removal of 5 bases from V and 0 bases from J, the junction contained 7 bases not matched to a gene. DNA for the CDR3: TGTGCCAGCAGCCAGACCGGGACTAGCGGGGACTCCTACGAGCAGTACTTC. Protein product: CASSQTGTSGDSYEQYF.

With respect to this clonotype: It may be a read error: a sequence one base away is much more abundant. The chain carries TRBV12-3 or TRBV12-4 and TRBJ2-3; 9 bases agree with TRBD2. The CDR3 is 17 amino acids. CDR3 loop: CTSSFGSGGSSTDTQYF. CDR3 in DNA: TGTACCAGCAGTTTTGGTAGCGGGGGTTCTAGCACAGATACGCAGTATTTT.

This clonotype has at least ten counts. The V and J genes are TRBV21-1 and TRBJ2-5. TRBV21-1 is a listed pseudogene. The CDR3 loop spans 15 amino acids. The CDR3 loop reads CASSKAREFQETQYF. For the CDR3, the DNA is TGTGCCAGCAGCAAAGCAAGAGAGTTCCAAGAGACCCAGTACTTC.

This clonotype was picked up a small number of times. This chain connects TRBV7-2 to TRBJ2-3; 8 bases fit TRBD2. The CDR3 runs 16 residues. The germline V gene encodes CDR1 SGHTA and CDR2 FQGNSA. After removal of 3 bases from V and 0 bases from J, the junction contained 5 bases not matched to a gene. CDR3 bases: TGTGCCAGCAGCTTTGGAGCGGGGGTTAGCACAGATACGCAGTATTTT. It yields the protein CASSFGAGVSTDTQYF.

This clonotype was picked up many times. V and J are TRBV7-2 and TRBJ1-1; D call uncertain. The CDR3 is made up of 15 amino acids. The V gene lost 5 bases and the J gene lost 0 bases, with 13 bases spanning the gap. Per germline, CDR1 SGHTA and CDR2 FQGNSA. CDR3 sequence: CASSPLESLNTEAFF. The CDR3, as DNA: TGTGCCAGCAGCCCCCTAGAGTCATTGAACACTGAAGCTTTCTTT.

This clonotype was detected ten times or more. The chain uses TRBV12-3 or TRBV12-4 and TRBJ2-5; tentative D call: TRBD2 (7 bases). The CDR3 spans 12 residues. Deletions cut 6 bases from V and 6 bases from J, with 11 bases between. CDR3 loop: CASRGGAKTQYF. The CDR3 DNA reads TGTGCCAGCAGGGGGGGGGCGAAGACCCAGTACTTC.

This clonotype was observed many times. One end of the junction does not line up with germline, which may come from a read error. V and J are TRBV28 and TRBJ2-4, with unresolved D. This CDR3 is built from 14 residues. Germline CDR1 MDHEN, CDR2 SYDVKM. The DNA of the CDR3 is TGTGCCAGCAGTTTATCAGGAGCCCAAAACATTCAGTACTTC. Its protein is CASSLSGAQNIQYF. Using reference TRBV28 and TRBJ2-4 for the parts outside the CDR3, the full variable domain is DVKVTQSSRYLVKRTGEKVFLECVQDMDHENMFWYRQDPGLGLRLIYFSYDVKMKEKGDIPEGYSVSREKKERFSLILESASTNQTSMYLCASSLSGAQNIQYFGAGTRLSVL.

This clonotype was counted many times. The chain couples TRBV5-5 to TRBJ2-7; D remains ambiguous. CDR1 SGHKS and CDR2 YYEKEE come from the germline V gene (reference sequence). The V end lost 1 base, the J end lost 2 bases, and 13 bases lay between the germline ends. CDR3 size: 15 residues. CDR3 residues: CASSLSYARTYEQYF. CDR3 sequence (DNA): TGTGCCAGCAGCTTGTCGTATGCCAGGACCTACGAGCAGTACTTC. Based on the CDR3 plus reference TRBV5-5 and TRBJ2-7, the full variable domain is DAGVTQSPTHLIKTRGQQVTLRCSPISGHKSVSWYQQVLGQGPQFIFQYYEKEERGRGNFPDRFSARQFPNYSSELNVNALLLGDSALYLCASSLSYARTYEQYFGPGTRLTVT.